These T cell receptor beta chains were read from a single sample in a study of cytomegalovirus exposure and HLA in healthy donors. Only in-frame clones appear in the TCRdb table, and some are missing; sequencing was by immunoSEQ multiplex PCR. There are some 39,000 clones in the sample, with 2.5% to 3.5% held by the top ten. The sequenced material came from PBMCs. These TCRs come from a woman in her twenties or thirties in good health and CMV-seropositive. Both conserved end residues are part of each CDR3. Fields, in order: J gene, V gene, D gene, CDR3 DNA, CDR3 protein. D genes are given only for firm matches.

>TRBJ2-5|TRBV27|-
TGTGCCAGCAGTCCCTGGACATCGGGCGACGAGACCCAGTACTTC
CASSPWTSGDETQYF
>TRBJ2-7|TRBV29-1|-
TGCAGCGTTGGAGTCGGTAGCTACGAGCAGTACTTC
CSVGVGSYEQYF
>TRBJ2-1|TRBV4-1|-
TGCGCCAGCAGCCAAGATGAAGGGGGATCCTACAATGAGCAGTTCTTC
CASSQDEGGSYNEQFF
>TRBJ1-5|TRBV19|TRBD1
TGTGCCAGTAGCGGGGGACAGGGTATGAGCTACAATCAGCCCCAGCATTTT
CASSGGQGMSYNQPQHF
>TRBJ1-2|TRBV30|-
TGTGCCTGGAGTGTTCAGTACTATGGCTACACCTTC
CAWSVQYYGYTF
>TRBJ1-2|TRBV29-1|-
TGCGGCCTCAAAGGGGCGGCTAACTATGGCTACACCTTC
CGLKGAANYGYTF
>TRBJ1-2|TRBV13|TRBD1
TGTGCCGGCAGCCCGAGGAACAGGGGAGCTAACTATGGCTACACCTTC
CAGSPRNRGANYGYTF
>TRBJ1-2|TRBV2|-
TGTGCCAGCTTAGGAGAGAACTATGGCTACACCTTC
CASLGENYGYTF
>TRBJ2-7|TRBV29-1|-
TGCAGCGTTCGCCGGGACTGGGCCTCGTACGAGCAGTACTTC
CSVRRDWASYEQYF
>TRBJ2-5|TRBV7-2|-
TGTGCCAGCAGCCCTCCCGGCGGGTCGAGTGAGACCCAGTACTTC
CASSPPGGSSETQYF
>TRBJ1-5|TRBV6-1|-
TGTGCCAGCAGTGCGGTACAAAGGGGGTATCAGCCCCAGCATTTT
CASSAVQRGYQPQHF
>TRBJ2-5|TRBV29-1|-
TGCAGCGGATCAGGACTCCAAGAGACCCAGTACTTC
CSGSGLQETQYF
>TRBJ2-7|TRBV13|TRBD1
TGTGCCAGCAGCCTCGGGACAGGTTCGGGCGAGCAGTACTTC
CASSLGTGSGEQYF
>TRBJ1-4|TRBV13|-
TGTGCCAGCAGCTTAGGATCAGGGGCTAATGAAAAACTGTTTTTT
CASSLGSGANEKLFF
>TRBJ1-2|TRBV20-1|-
TGCAGTGCTAGGGGCCTATATGGCTACACCTTC
CSARGLYGYTF
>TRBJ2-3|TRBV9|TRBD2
TGTGCCAGCAGCCCGGGACTAGCGGGGGTCGAAGCAGATACGCAGTATTTT
CASSPGLAGVEADTQYF
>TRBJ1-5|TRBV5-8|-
TGTGCCAGCAGCTTAGGACACCAGGTCAATCAGCCCCAGCATTTT
CASSLGHQVNQPQHF
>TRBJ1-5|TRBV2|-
TGTGCCAGCAGGGGGACTCGCCAGACGGCCCAGCATTTT
CASRGTRQTAQHF
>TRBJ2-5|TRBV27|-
TGTGCCAGCAGTACTAGGGAGGGACAAAGCCAAGAGACCCAGTACTTC
CASSTREGQSQETQYF
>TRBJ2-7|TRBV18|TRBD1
TGTGCCAGCTCACTGGGACAGGGGTTCGAGCAGTACTTC
CASSLGQGFEQYF
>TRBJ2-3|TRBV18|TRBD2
TGTGCCAGCTCACCCCTAGCGGGGGAGATCACAGATACGCAGTATTTT
CASSPLAGEITDTQYF
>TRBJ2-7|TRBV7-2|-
TGTGCCAGCAGCGCCCAGGACAGCTCCTACGAGCAGTACTTC
CASSAQDSSYEQYF
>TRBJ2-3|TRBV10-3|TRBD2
TGTGCCATCAGTGAGGGGGGTAGCGGGGTCACAGATACGCAGTATTTT
CAISEGGSGVTDTQYF
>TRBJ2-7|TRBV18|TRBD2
TGTGCCAGCTCACCGGCGGGACTAGCGGGGCCCCTTGGGAACGAGCAGTACTTC
CASSPAGLAGPLGNEQYF
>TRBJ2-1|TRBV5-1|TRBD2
TGCGCCAGCAGCCCACCTAGCGGGATTCACAATGAGCAGTTCTTC
CASSPPSGIHNEQFF
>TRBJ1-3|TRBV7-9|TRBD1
TGTGCCAGCAGCTTCGCGGACAGGGGGTACGGAAACACCATATATTTT
CASSFADRGYGNTIYF